Below are 5 T cell receptor beta chains sequenced from a single sample in a study of cytomegalovirus exposure and HLA in healthy donors. With 60 Vbeta and 13 Jbeta primers, the PCR was carried out. Method: immunoSEQ multiplex PCR; TCRdb's copy keeps in-frame clones and lacks some. The repertoire consists of over 150,000 clones, with roughly 80% occurring once and the leading ten covering roughly 7.7%. The sequenced sample was PBMCs. The receptor set was obtained from a woman in her thirties in good health and CMV-seropositive.

This clone was recorded a few times. The gene calls are TRBV28 and TRBJ1-2; 10 bases match TRBD1. J lost 8 bases, V lost 6 bases, and 6 bases had no gene match. This CDR3 region has 13 residues. CDR1 is MDHEN, CDR2 SYDVKM, per germline. In nucleotides, the CDR3 is TGTGCCAGCAGGCTGACAGGGGGCGCGGGCTACACCTTC. Its protein is CASRLTGGAGYTF.

In its sample, this clone was seen once. A junction end diverges from the germline sequence, so it may reflect a read error. This chain joins TRBV15 and TRBJ1-2; 7 bases match TRBD1. The CDR3 is 13 residues long. Germline lookup yields CDR1 LNHNV and CDR2 YYDKDF (reference sequence). The CDR3 loop is CATIPREEQGVLF. CDR3 DNA sequence: TGTGCCACCATCCCCAGAGAGGAGCAGGGGGTTTTGTTC.

J is TRBJ1-5 and V is TRBV6-6; perhaps TRBD1 as D (5 bases). Germline V gene lookup returns CDR1 MNHNY and CDR2 SVGAGI (reference sequence). This CDR3 is built from 16 residues. V lost 4 bases to trimming and J lost 3 bases, with 16 bases between them. The CDR3 reads CASSSRAGGNNQPQHF. The DNA for the CDR3 is TGTGCCAGCAGTTCCCGAGCGGGGGGTAACAATCAGCCCCAGCATTTT.

This sequence joins TRBV7-9 and TRBJ2-4, with TRBD2 as a possible D gene (5 bases). Germline CDR1 is SEHNR and CDR2 is FQNEAQ (reference sequence). V was pared by 1 base and J by 0 bases, with 16 bases between. The CDR3 totals 18 residues. The CDR3 protein is CASSLDRGSTLAKNIQYF. The CDR3 bases are TGTGCCAGCAGCTTAGACCGGGGTTCTACCCTAGCCAAAAACATTCAGTACTTC.

This rearrangement joins TRBV12-5 to TRBJ2-2; TRBD2 might be the D (5 bases). V lost 0 bases and J 4 bases, leaving 12 bases between the germline ends. The CDR3 runs to 16 residues. Germline CDR1 and CDR2: LGHNT and FRNRAP. The CDR3, as DNA: TGTGCTAGTGGTTTGGTACAATCGGGATTCACCGGGGAGCTGTTTTTT. Protein product: CASGLVQSGFTGELFF.